This entry features one T cell receptor (beta chain) sequence. Its target is not known. The CDR3 covers 14 residues. The V gene's germline CDR1 is LGHDT and CDR2 YNNKEL (reference sequence). V lost 7 bases to trimming and J lost 8 bases, with 18 bases between them. The patients chosen for sequencing had shown expansion of CD8+CD57+ cells (detected by flow cytometry). No therapy had been given to the patients at the time of blood sampling. The record originates from a study of CD8+CD57+ T cells in acquired aplastic anemia. In the study overall: The sorted CD4+ and CD8+ cells yielded an average about 3.3 ug of DNA. General study findings and limits: In common between the patients and the controls were some 28 CD8+ CDR3 sequences.

TCR beta VDJ combinations and CDR3 sequences were profiled from genomic DNA. TCRdb analysed the reads with MiXCR anew, one entry per CDR3 protein. The sample has around 500,000 distinct CDR3 sequences, around 33% seen once; the top ten hold nearly 0.85%. The receptor was derived from a human donor with aplastic anemia. This chain joins TRBV3-1 and TRBJ2-1; D perhaps matches TRBD2 (5 bases). The sequencing input was sorted CD4+, CD8+, or CD8+CD57+ T cells (not recorded which) from PBMCs. For the CDR3, the DNA is TGTGCCAGCATCTTATCAGGAGTTAGCGATGAGCAGTTCTTC. Its translation is CASILSGVSDEQFF.